The 13 T cell receptor beta chains in this list originate from one sample, sequenced in a study of CD8 T cells in ankylosing spondylitis (dated by TCRdb to the late 2010s). Broader findings and caveats from the paper: Blood from ankylosing spondylitis patients appeared to be characterized by a TCR beta motif made up of about 8 highly homologous amino acid variants.

Receptors were amplified or captured by 5' RACE. Sequenced using an Illumina HiSeq 2500. Using fastp at Q25 and MiXCR, TCRdb reprocessed the public reads and kept productive beta chains. Merged by CDR3 protein, the rows form single entries marked with the most common genes and DNA. This sample holds about 800,000 distinct CDR3 sequences; 10% to 15% were observed only once. The top ten clones comprise approximately 0.46% of the sample. The antigens these receptors bind are not known. The sample was blood, either unsorted or a sorted T cell fraction (not recorded which). The receptors were sampled from a male donor with ankylosing spondylitis.

This clonotype was recorded many times. The rearrangement links TRBV29-1 to TRBJ2-7, with 9 bases lining up with TRBD1. With 4 bases clipped from V and 6 bases from J, the junction kept 7 bases outside the gene matches. This CDR3 is 13 amino acids long. Germline assignment: CDR1 SQVTM and CDR2 ANQGSEA. The CDR3 is CSVARDRASEQYF. DNA of the CDR3: TGCAGCGTTGCCCGGGACAGGGCGAGCGAGCAGTACTTC.

In this sample, this clonotype turned up a few times. The V call is TRBV28, the J call TRBJ1-1; D may be TRBD1 (5 bases). The CDR3 has 15 residues. Looked up from germline, CDR1 is MDHEN and CDR2 is SYDVKM. Between the trimmed V and J ends, which lost 6 bases and 1 base, there was a span of 15 bases. In nucleotides, the CDR3 is TGTGCCAGCAGCCAGGCGGGGCTATCGAACACTGAAGCTTTCTTT. It encodes CASSQAGLSNTEAFF.

The rearrangement uses TRBV12-3 or TRBV12-4 and TRBJ2-3; D ambiguous. The V end lost 6 bases, the J end lost 0 bases, and 16 bases lay between the germline ends. The CDR3 is made up of 16 amino acids. The CDR3 DNA reads as TGTGCCAGCAGCTTCCGGCAATGGACCAGCACAGATACGCAGTATTTT. This gives the protein CASSFRQWTSTDTQYF.

V and J are TRBV20-1 and TRBJ2-7; D is possibly TRBD2 (6 bases). Trimming removed 3 bases from V and 2 bases from J, with 20 bases in between. CDR3 length equals 16 residues. Germline values: CDR1 DFQATT, CDR2 SNEGSKA (reference sequence). CDR3 bases: TGCAGTGCTAGTAATCCCGCCGTGGAGGGGACCTACGAGCAGTACTTC. Amino acid sequence: CSASNPAVEGTYEQYF.

This rearrangement joins TRBV28 to TRBJ2-5; 9 bases fit TRBD2. The CDR3 extends over 16 amino acids. The J segment lost 2 bases and the V segment lost 4 bases, leaving 8 bases of the junction unmatched. Germline CDR1 is MDHEN and CDR2 is SYDVKM. Here the CDR3 reads CASSSLLAGNQETQYF. In nucleotides, the CDR3 is TGTGCCAGCAGTTCACTACTAGCGGGTAATCAAGAGACCCAGTACTTC.

This clonotype was found a few times. The chain links TRBV7-2 to TRBJ2-1; the match to TRBD2 covers 9 bases. Looked up from germline, CDR1 is SGHTA and CDR2 is FQGNSA. The CDR3 sequence is 13 residues long. Germline trimming cut 11 bases from V and 4 bases from J; bases unmatched to any gene: 6. The CDR3 nucleotides are TGTGCCGGTCGCGGGGGGGGGTACAATGAGCAGTTCTTC. Translating it yields CAGRGGGYNEQFF.

This clonotype was seen a few times. This rearrangement joins TRBV7-2 to TRBJ2-1, with 7 bases lining up with TRBD2. The CDR3 has 12 residues. V lost 1 base to trimming and J lost 11 bases; unmatched junction nucleotides: 2. The germline CDR1 and CDR2 sequences are SGHTA and FQGNSA. The CDR3 loop reads CASSLVGTKQFF. CDR3 sequence (DNA): TGTGCCAGCAGCTTAGTGGGGACTAAGCAGTTCTTC. Full variable domain (missing parts from reference TRBV7-2 and TRBJ2-1): GAGVSQSPSNKVTEKGKDVELRCDPISGHTALYWYRQSLGQGLEFLIYFQGNSAPDKSGLPSDRFSAERTGGSVSTLTIQRTQQEDSAVYLCASSLVGTKQFFGPGTRLTVL.

This clonotype was observed a few times. The chain links TRBV6-1 to TRBJ2-7; possibly TRBD1 for D (5 bases). The CDR3 has 13 amino acids. V lost 6 bases and J 2 bases, leaving 11 bases between the germline ends. Germline V CDR1 and CDR2: MNHNS, SASEGT. The CDR3 spells CASSKGHAYEQYF. The CDR3 region has the DNA TGTGCCAGCAGCAAAGGACATGCCTACGAGCAGTACTTC.

The chain employs TRBV4-1 and TRBJ1-1, with TRBD1 as a possible D gene (6 bases). The CDR3 consists of 15 residues. CDR1 MGHRA and CDR2 YSYEKL come from the germline V gene. V shed 0 bases and J shed 5 bases, with 13 bases lying between them. The CDR3 loop is CASSQDRRGATEAFF. The CDR3 DNA is TGCGCCAGCAGCCAAGATCGGCGGGGGGCGACTGAAGCTTTCTTT.

This chain connects TRBV18 to TRBJ1-2; D might be TRBD1 (5 bases). The germline V gene encodes CDR1 KGHSH and CDR2 LQKENI. V gave up 2 bases and J gave up 3 bases, with 10 bases separating them. The CDR3 runs to 14 residues. CDR3 nucleotide sequence: TGTGCCAGCTCACCATCTTCGACAGACTATGGCTACACCTTC. It is translated as CASSPSSTDYGYTF.

The V call is TRBV7-9, the J call TRBJ1-2; TRBD1 might be the D (6 bases). This CDR3 is built from 14 residues. Trimming removed 5 bases at V and 2 bases at J, with 12 bases between. Germline assignment: CDR1 SEHNR and CDR2 FQNEAQ (reference sequence). CDR3 DNA sequence: TGTGCCAGCAGCCCTGGGGGACACAACTATGGCTACACCTTC. Translating it yields CASSPGGHNYGYTF.

The sample holds many counts of this clonotype. The gene calls are TRBV28 and TRBJ2-1; 8 bases are a match to TRBD2. Per the germline V gene, CDR1 is MDHEN and CDR2 is SYDVKM. With 6 bases clipped from V and 8 bases from J, the junction kept 15 bases outside the gene matches. The CDR3 loop spans 16 amino acids. This CDR3 reads CASSPTWGSGSYEQFF. The CDR3 nucleotides are TGTGCCAGCAGCCCCACATGGGGAAGCGGGAGTTATGAGCAGTTCTTC.

The rearrangement joins TRBV7-2 to TRBJ2-5; TRBD1 matches 7 bases. The V and J ends lost 1 base and 10 bases, in that order; junction bases with no gene match: 12. Germline V gene data show CDR1 as SGHTA and CDR2 as FQGNSA. The CDR3 is 15 amino acids. CDR3 bases: TGTGCCAGCAGCTTAGACAGGGGATCATGGAAGGGCCAGTACTTC. Translation: CASSLDRGSWKGQYF. The full variable domain, in which reference TRBV7-2 and TRBJ2-5 provide the parts outside the CDR3, is GAGVSQSPSNKVTEKGKDVELRCDPISGHTALYWYRQSLGQGLEFLIYFQGNSAPDKSGLPSDRFSAERTGGSVSTLTIQRTQQEDSAVYLCASSLDRGSWKGQYFGPGTRLLVL.